This T cell receptor (beta chain) was recovered during a study of T cell changes during pregnancy in multiple sclerosis. The assay was immunoSEQ multiplex PCR, and TCRdb's table has in-frame clones only and misses some. This sample has more than 10,000 clones; about 91% occur once, and the top ten carry 7.7%. CDR1 and CDR2 from the germline V gene are SGHTA and FQGNSA. There are 15 residues in the CDR3. The V and J ends lost 3 bases and 10 bases, in that order; junction bases with no gene match: 9. The sample here was CD8+ T cells from peripheral blood mononuclear cells, taken in the second trimester of pregnancy. The sequence came from a female donor in good health, enrolled as a control in a pregnancy study. This chain joins TRBV7-2 and TRBJ1-6; 7 bases align to TRBD1. CDR3 sequence: CASSLVAGGPSPLHF. In DNA, the CDR3 is TGTGCCAGCAGCTTGGTGGCAGGGGGGCCCTCACCCCTCCACTTT.